The 16 T cell receptor beta chains in this list originate from one sample, sequenced in a study of cytomegalovirus exposure and HLA in healthy donors (dated 2017 in TCRdb). Library preparation used the immunoSEQ multiplex PCR assay. For the multiplex PCR, a mixture combining 60 forward primers for TCR Vbeta segments and 13 reverse primers for TCR Jbeta segments was used. The immuneACCESS repertoire file appears here via TCRdb, limited to in-frame rearrangements. These files lack a portion of the clones; in checked studies, under half of the deficit traces to unresolved V genes, and the cause of the others is not known. In all, the sample holds about 160,000 clones, and approximately 72% of those were seen once. The ten largest clones capture over 2.5% of the sample. The sample was PBMCs. The source of these receptors is a female donor in good health and CMV-seronegative.

CDR3 bases: TGTGCCAGCAGCTTATCAGGGTACGAGCAGTACTTC. Protein: CASSLSGYEQYF. The gene calls are TRBV7-2 and TRBJ2-7; TRBD1 is a possible D gene (5 bases). The V and J ends lost 2 bases and 4 bases respectively, with 6 bases between them. Germline V gene lookup returns CDR1 SGHTA and CDR2 FQGNSA. The CDR3 contains 12 residues.

This clone was seen a handful of times. The V call is TRBV27, the J call TRBJ1-2; 7 bases are a match to TRBD1. The CDR3 extends over 14 amino acids. CDR1 is MNHEY, CDR2 SMNVEV, per germline (reference sequence). V gave up 6 bases and J gave up 7 bases; unmatched junction bases: 11. CDR3 DNA sequence: TGTGCCAGCAGCCCAACGACAAGGGGGCCTGGCTACACCTTC. Translated, it gives CASSPTTRGPGYTF.

This clone was found a few times. The CDR3 nucleotides are TGTGCCAGCAGCCTACGACAGGGCGCCACTGAAGCTTTCTTT. Translated: CASSLRQGATEAFF. The chain has TRBV14 and TRBJ1-1; 7 bases match TRBD1. The CDR3 consists of 14 residues. After removal of 4 bases from V and 4 bases from J, the junction contained 6 bases not matched to a gene. Germline CDR1 SGHDN, CDR2 FVKESK.

The chain has TRBV4-1 and TRBJ2-5; TRBD2 matches 7 bases. The J call may be wrong; the DNA end is better matched by TRBJ2-7. The CDR3 loop spans 15 amino acids. Germline loops: CDR1 MGHRA, CDR2 YSYEKL. The CDR3 reads CASSQGAGEGYEQYF. The CDR3 nucleotides read TGCGCCAGCAGCCAAGGGGCGGGGGAGGGCTACGAGCAGTACTTC.

The gene calls are TRBV7-9 and TRBJ2-5; 8 bases agree with TRBD1. Germline V gene sequence: CDR1 SEHNR, CDR2 FQNEAQ (reference sequence). This CDR3 contains 17 residues. With V trimmed by 5 bases and J by 3 bases, 14 bases remained unmatched. The CDR3 sequence is CASSPADRVLAKETQYF. CDR3 DNA: TGTGCCAGCAGCCCGGCGGACAGGGTCCTTGCTAAAGAGACCCAGTACTTC.

The V gene is TRBV5-4, the J gene TRBJ2-7; TRBD1 aligns across 10 bases. After removal of 4 bases from V and 3 bases from J, the junction contained 10 bases not matched to a gene. This CDR3 spans 16 amino acids. Germline values: CDR1 SGHNT, CDR2 YYREEE (reference sequence). CDR3 sequence reads: CASSPQDRGTFYEQYF. CDR3 DNA: TGTGCCAGCAGCCCCCAGGACAGGGGGACCTTCTACGAGCAGTACTTC.

This clone was seen a single time. The V call is TRBV6-5, the J call TRBJ1-3, with D perhaps TRBD1 (6 bases). The length of the CDR3 is 14 residues. Trimming shortened V by 7 bases and J by 4 bases, and 14 bases separated the two germline ends. Germline V gene data show CDR1 as MNHEY and CDR2 as SVGAGI. CDR3 DNA: TGTGCCAGCACCCTGGGGGGGGCGGGAAACACCATATATTTT. Protein: CASTLGGAGNTIYF.

The rearrangement links TRBV6-5 to TRBJ2-7; 8 nucleotides match TRBD2. Looked up from germline, CDR1 is MNHEY and CDR2 is SVGAGI. With V trimmed by 6 bases and J by 4 bases, 5 bases remained unmatched. This CDR3 is 13 amino acids long. CDR3 DNA sequence: TGTGCCAGCAGCAATAGCGGGGCTTACGAGCAGTACTTC. This gives the protein CASSNSGAYEQYF.

This sequence joins TRBV2 and TRBJ1-1; no clear D. CDR3 size: 14 residues. From germline, CDR1 is SNHLY and CDR2 FYNNEI. Deletions cut 5 bases from V and 0 bases from J, with 10 bases between. The chain's CDR3 is CASSNRLMNTEAFF. For the CDR3, the DNA is TGTGCCAGCAGTAATAGACTGATGAACACTGAAGCTTTCTTT.

This chain uses TRBV7-2 with TRBJ2-2; 11 bases fit TRBD2. The germline V gene encodes CDR1 SGHTA and CDR2 FQGNSA. After removal of 1 base from V and 4 bases from J, the junction contained 2 bases not matched to a gene. The CDR3 runs to 16 residues. CDR3 sequence: CASSLVGTSGTGELFF. For the CDR3, the DNA is TGTGCCAGCAGCTTAGTGGGGACTAGCGGCACCGGGGAGCTGTTTTTT.

V and J are TRBV7-9 and TRBJ2-1; 10 nucleotides agree with TRBD1. V lost 0 bases to trimming and J lost 2 bases; unmatched junction nucleotides: 4. This CDR3 comprises 17 residues. Germline V gives CDR1 SEHNR, CDR2 FQNEAQ (reference sequence). The CDR3 region is CASSLAGGTGAYNEQFF. CDR3 in DNA: TGTGCCAGCAGCTTAGCGGGCGGGACAGGGGCCTACAATGAGCAGTTCTTC. Variable domain in full (rest from reference TRBV7-9 and TRBJ2-1): DTGVSQNPRHKITKRGQNVTFRCDPISEHNRLYWYRQTLGQGPEFLTYFQNEAQLEKSRLLSDRFSAERPKGSFSTLEIQRTEQGDSAMYLCASSLAGGTGAYNEQFFGPGTRLTVL.

V and J are TRBV28 and TRBJ2-3, with a possible D match to TRBD2 (6 bases). Germline V gene sequence: CDR1 MDHEN, CDR2 SYDVKM. The CDR3 is made up of 15 amino acids. V dropped 6 bases and J dropped 4 bases, with 17 bases sitting between them. The CDR3: CASRPAGLGADTQYF. CDR3 nucleotide sequence: TGTGCCAGCAGGCCAGCGGGCCTGGGGGCAGATACGCAGTATTTT.

This rearrangement joins TRBV7-3 to TRBJ2-5, with 12 bases matching TRBD1. Per germline, CDR1 SGHTA and CDR2 FQGTGA. The CDR3 runs to 16 residues. V was pared by 1 base and J by 6 bases, with 6 bases of the junction left unmatched. This CDR3 is CASSLSGTGGGKTQYF. In DNA form, the CDR3 reads TGTGCCAGCAGCTTAAGCGGGACAGGGGGCGGGAAGACCCAGTACTTC.

The rearrangement uses TRBV29-1 and TRBJ2-1; 9 nucleotides line up with TRBD2. Unmatched junction bases numbered 12, after V lost 0 bases and J lost 3 bases. The CDR3 covers 18 residues. The germline V gene has CDR1 SQVTM and CDR2 ANQGSEA. CDR3 protein: CSVEDPREAGGNYNEQFF. The DNA for the CDR3 is TGCAGCGTTGAAGATCCACGAGAGGCGGGGGGGAACTACAATGAGCAGTTCTTC.

V and J are TRBV6-5 and TRBJ1-1; D call uncertain. CDR3 length equals 14 residues. Per germline, CDR1 MNHEY and CDR2 SVGAGI. V lost 0 bases to trimming and J lost 4 bases, with 9 bases between them. The CDR3 bases are TGTGCCAGCAGTTACTCGGACTCGAGCACTGAAGCTTTCTTT. This codes for CASSYSDSSTEAFF.

In its sample, this clone was seen once. The V call is TRBV29-1, the J call TRBJ2-7; 8 positions agree with TRBD2. Unmatched junction bases numbered 7, after V lost 4 bases and J lost 2 bases. There are 14 residues in the CDR3. Germline-derived CDR1 and CDR2 are SQVTM and ANQGSEA. CDR3 amino acids: CSVAAGGPTYEQYF. The CDR3 DNA follows: TGCAGCGTTGCGGCGGGGGGCCCAACCTACGAGCAGTACTTC.